This T cell receptor (beta chain) was identified during a study of blood T cell repertoires in COVID-19. Study in general: Samples of COVID-19 (acute and convalescent) were obtained from the United States, Italy and Spain. Nucleic acid was either cDNA or gDNA, and it came from T cells, B-cell-depleted T cells, or PBMCs.

In the authors' workflow: The assay estimated nucleated cells by amplifying reference gene primers. This table comes from immunoSEQ multiplex PCR, and its TCRdb copy is limited to in-frame clones, with some not included. The D gene and trimming were derived from the DNA, and the V and J assignments and clone size from that table. The sample holds over 90,000 clones, around 88% seen once. Germline CDR1 and CDR2: LNHNV and YYDKDF (reference sequence). The CDR3 sequence is 16 residues long. V lost 4 bases to trimming and J lost 3 bases, with 18 bases between them. This chain uses TRBV15 with TRBJ2-5; possibly TRBD1 for D (7 bases). Sequenced: peripheral blood. This clonotype was obtained from a human donor in a cohort sampled during active COVID-19. The CDR3 bases are TGTGCCACCAGCACTAGGGGGGCAGGGGGTAAAGAGACCCAGTACTTC. Residues: CATSTRGAGGKETQYF. Supplemented by reference TRBV15 and TRBJ2-5, the full variable domain reads DAMVIQNPRYQVTQFGKPVTLSCSQTLNHNVMYWYQQKSSQAPKLLFHYYDKDFNNEADTPDNFQSRRPNTSFCFLDIRSPGLGDTAMYLCATSTRGAGGKETQYFGPGTRLLVL.